The 27 T cell receptor beta chains presented below share a single source sample, sequenced in a study of blood T cell repertoires in COVID-19. The repertoire was sequenced with immunoSEQ multiplex PCR; TCRdb's copy has only in-frame clones and lacks some. The sample shows about 68,000 clones, roughly 79% of them seen only once. Material for sequencing was peripheral blood. These receptor sequences come from a woman aged 60-75 years with acute or convalescent COVID-19.

This clone was recorded only once. The rearrangement uses TRBV5-1 and TRBJ1-1, with D maybe TRBD1 (5 bases). CDR1 and CDR2 from the germline V gene are SGHRS and YFSETQ. This CDR3 is built from 14 residues. Between the trimmed V and J ends, which lost 3 bases and 6 bases, there was a span of 15 bases. The CDR3: CASSSDPDSPEAFF. As DNA, the CDR3 is TGCGCCAGCAGCTCCGACCCCGACAGCCCTGAAGCTTTCTTT.

This clone was picked up a small number of times. The chain joins TRBV6-6 to TRBJ2-3, with 8 bases aligning to TRBD1. CDR1 and CDR2 (germline): MNHNY, SVGAGI (reference sequence). Trimming removed 6 bases from V and 2 bases from J; junction bases left unmatched: 7. The CDR3 consists of 15 residues. CDR3 sequence reads: CASSLRDRTTDTQYF. CDR3 coding DNA: TGTGCCAGCAGCCTCAGGGACAGGACCACAGATACGCAGTATTTT.

The chain joins TRBV27 to TRBJ1-1, with D possibly being TRBD1 (5 bases). This CDR3 has 13 residues. CDR1 is MNHEY and CDR2 is SMNVEV in the germline V gene (reference sequence). V was trimmed by 6 bases and J by 0 bases, leaving 8 bases between them. The CDR3, as DNA: TGTGCCAGCAGGGGGCCCATGAACACTGAAGCTTTCTTT. Translating gives CASRGPMNTEAFF.

V usage is TRBV10-2 and J usage is TRBJ1-5; TRBD1 might be the D (6 bases). The CDR3 has 16 amino acids. The V gene's germline CDR1 is WSHSY and CDR2 SAAADI. V dropped 3 bases and J dropped 4 bases, with 16 bases sitting between them. The CDR3 protein is CASSDYLGAGNQPQHF. CDR3 coding DNA: TGCGCCAGCAGTGACTACCTGGGGGCTGGAAATCAGCCCCAGCATTTT.

V and J are TRBV6-5 and TRBJ1-5; D is perhaps TRBD1 (6 bases). The V gene's germline CDR1 is MNHEY and CDR2 SVGAGI. This CDR3 contains 13 residues. Trimming stripped 6 bases from V and 6 bases from J, with 12 bases between. CDR3 protein: CASSVQGSQPQHF. The CDR3 coding sequence is TGTGCCAGCAGCGTACAGGGAAGTCAGCCCCAGCATTTT.

The gene calls are TRBV12-3 or TRBV12-4 and TRBJ2-2; 8 positions agree with TRBD2. J lost 6 bases, V lost 6 bases, and 3 bases had no gene match. This CDR3 has 13 residues. The CDR3 coding sequence is TGTGCCAGCAGAGGTAGCGGGGCCGGGGAGCTGTTTTTT. This translates into CASRGSGAGELFF.

The chain recombines TRBV9 with TRBJ1-1; D might be TRBD1 (6 bases). The length of the CDR3 is 14 residues. Germline V lookup: CDR1 SGDLS, CDR2 YYNGEE. V dropped 4 bases and J dropped 6 bases, with 16 bases sitting between them. The CDR3 loop reads CASSPRVGAPEAFF. CDR3 nucleotide sequence: TGTGCCAGCAGCCCCCGAGTGGGGGCCCCTGAAGCTTTCTTT.

The chain couples TRBV6-5 to TRBJ2-7, with 7 bases that match TRBD1. The CDR3 has 14 residues. V dropped 6 bases and J dropped 6; count of bases not matched to a gene: 11. CDR1 and CDR2 (germline): MNHEY, SVGAGI. CDR3 sequence: CASSVDRVVGEQYF. For the CDR3, the DNA is TGTGCCAGCAGCGTCGACAGGGTGGTTGGCGAGCAGTACTTC.

V gene TRBV19 combines with J gene TRBJ1-4, with 12 bases lining up with TRBD1. The germline V gene encodes CDR1 LNHDA and CDR2 SQIVND (reference sequence). This CDR3 has 18 amino acids. The ends lost 5 bases at V and 4 bases at J; junction bases unmatched: 11. The CDR3 loop reads CASSPGQGAEIFNEKLFF. The CDR3 DNA is TGTGCCAGTAGTCCGGGACAGGGGGCCGAGATTTTTAATGAAAAACTGTTTTTT.

The gene calls are TRBV12-3 or TRBV12-4 and TRBJ2-6; TRBD2 might be the D (5 bases). V was shortened by 8 bases and J by 8 bases, with 13 bases between the two germline ends. The CDR3 length is 13 residues. CDR3 DNA: TGTGCCAGCGTATCGAGGGAGACCAACGTCCTGACTTTC. Encoded protein: CASVSRETNVLTF.

The CDR3 here is CATSALTSGGYNEQFF. CDR3 DNA sequence: TGTGCCACCAGTGCCCTAACTAGCGGGGGGTACAATGAGCAGTTCTTC. This chain uses TRBV24-1 with TRBJ2-1; 12 bases are shared with TRBD2. J gave up 4 bases and V 5 bases, and 5 bases lay outside the gene matches. CDR1 KGHDR and CDR2 SFDVKD come from the germline V gene. The CDR3 covers 16 residues.

This rearrangement joins TRBV2 to TRBJ1-1, with a weak D call TRBD1 (5 bases). The CDR3 sequence is 11 residues long. In germline, CDR1 is SNHLY, CDR2 FYNNEI. Trimming stripped 10 bases from V and 7 bases from J, with 13 bases between. CDR3 protein: CAINPRVEAFF. The DNA for the CDR3 is TGTGCCATTAACCCCAGGGTTGAAGCTTTCTTT.

The sample holds a few counts of this clone. This chain links TRBV9 with TRBJ2-3, with 15 bases aligning to TRBD2. This CDR3 has 21 amino acids. V lost 3 bases and J lost 4; bases outside the gene matches: 18. Germline values: CDR1 SGDLS, CDR2 YYNGEE. Here the CDR3 reads CASSGLSRTSGGAREPDTQYF. As DNA, the CDR3 is TGTGCCAGCAGCGGCCTCTCGCGGACTAGCGGGGGGGCGAGAGAACCAGATACGCAGTATTTT.

CDR3 sequence reads: CASSEGASGGYEQYF. CDR3 DNA sequence: TGTGCCAGCAGTGAAGGGGCTAGCGGGGGGTACGAGCAGTACTTC. The chain carries TRBV6-1 and TRBJ2-7; 11 bases are shared with TRBD2. Germline lookup yields CDR1 MNHNS and CDR2 SASEGT. The CDR3 totals 15 residues. V shed 1 base, J shed 4 bases, and the junction held 3 bases outside the gene matches.

The chain carries TRBV18 and TRBJ1-2, with D perhaps TRBD1 (5 bases). The CDR3 sequence is 18 residues long. Germline loops: CDR1 KGHSH, CDR2 LQKENI. The V and J ends lost 5 bases and 5 bases respectively, with 27 bases between them. In DNA form, the CDR3 reads TGTGCCAGCTCAATCAAGAATGTGATGGAACGAAGGGGATATGGCTACACCTTC. Its translation is CASSIKNVMERRGYGYTF.

The chain uses TRBV6-6 and TRBJ1-6; D is unresolved. This CDR3 is built from 13 residues. CDR1 MNHNY and CDR2 SVGAGI come from the germline V gene (reference sequence). The V and J ends lost 5 bases and 9 bases respectively, with 11 bases between them. The chain's CDR3 is CASSPSTVSPLHF. The CDR3 DNA follows: TGTGCCAGCAGTCCCAGCACAGTTTCACCCCTCCACTTT.

V gene TRBV5-1 combines with J gene TRBJ2-3; D not resolved. V lost 3 bases and J lost 2, with 10 bases in between. CDR1 and CDR2 (germline): SGHRS, YFSETQ. The CDR3 has 14 residues. The CDR3 DNA reads as TGCGCCAGCAGCTACTCCCCCCCCACAGATACGCAGTATTTT. Translated: CASSYSPPTDTQYF. The full variable domain, rest sourced from reference TRBV5-1 and TRBJ2-3, is KAGVTQTPRYLIKTRGQQVTLSCSPISGHRSVSWYQQTPGQGLQFLFEYFSETQRNKGNFPGRFSGRQFSNSRSEMNVSTLELGDSALYLCASSYSPPTDTQYFGPGTRLTVL.

This chain uses TRBV6-6 with TRBJ1-3; 7 bases map to TRBD1. The V and J ends lost 2 bases and 3 bases, in that order; junction bases with no gene match: 4. From germline, CDR1 is MNHNY and CDR2 SVGAGI (reference sequence). The CDR3 sequence is 15 residues long. The CDR3 spells CASSYLTGNGNTIYF. CDR3 nucleotide sequence: TGTGCCAGCAGTTACCTGACAGGGAATGGAAACACCATATATTTT.

By share of the sample, this clone is medium-sized. The rearrangement uses TRBV9 and TRBJ1-1; tentative D call: TRBD1 (6 bases). The CDR3 length is 15 residues. V lost 0 bases and J lost 3, with 12 bases in between. From germline, CDR1 is SGDLS and CDR2 YYNGEE. The CDR3 coding sequence is TGTGCCAGCAGCGTAGAAGGGGGAGAATACACTGAAGCTTTCTTT. Translating gives CASSVEGGEYTEAFF. Using reference TRBV9 and TRBJ1-1 for the parts outside the CDR3, the full variable domain is DSGVTQTPKHLITATGQRVTLRCSPRSGDLSVYWYQQSLDQGLQFLIQYYNGEERAKGNILERFSAQQFPDLHSELNLSSLELGDSALYFCASSVEGGEYTEAFFGQGTRLTVV.

This chain connects TRBV5-1 to TRBJ1-1; no reliable D call. Per germline, CDR1 SGHRS and CDR2 YFSETQ. Trimming pared 0 bases from V and 0 bases from J, leaving 12 bases between. The CDR3 covers 16 residues. The DNA of the CDR3 is TGCGCCAGCAGCTTGGAGTTAAGTAGCTTGAACACTGAAGCTTTCTTT. It encodes CASSLELSSLNTEAFF.

This clone was found once. The chain carries TRBV5-4 and TRBJ2-5; 12 positions agree with TRBD1. The length of the CDR3 is 16 residues. Trimming removed 0 bases from V and 6 bases from J; junction bases left unmatched: 6. CDR1 and CDR2 (germline): SGHNT, YYREEE (reference sequence). CDR3 nucleotides: TGTGCCAGCAGCTTGGGGGGGACAGGGGGCCGGAAGACCCAGTACTTC. It codes for CASSLGGTGGRKTQYF. Full variable domain (missing parts from reference TRBV5-4 and TRBJ2-5): ETGVTQSPTHLIKTRGQQVTLRCSSQSGHNTVSWYQQALGQGPQFIFQYYREEENGRGNFPPRFSGLQFPNYSSELNVNALELDDSALYLCASSLGGTGGRKTQYFGPGTRLLVL.

The V call is TRBV7-9, the J call TRBJ2-7, with 9 bases that match TRBD1. Germline V CDR1 and CDR2: SEHNR, FQNEAQ (reference sequence). The CDR3 covers 15 residues. The ends lost 4 bases at V and 3 bases at J; junction bases unmatched: 7. This chain's CDR3 is CASSSSGTGRYEQYF. Written as DNA, the CDR3 is TGTGCCAGCAGCTCTTCCGGGACAGGGCGCTACGAGCAGTACTTC.

The rearrangement links TRBV9 to TRBJ2-7, with 8 bases fitting TRBD1. The CDR3 is made up of 16 amino acids. The J segment lost 3 bases and the V segment lost 2 bases, leaving 10 bases of the junction unmatched. Looked up from germline, CDR1 is SGDLS and CDR2 is YYNGEE. CDR3 sequence (DNA): TGTGCCAGCAGCGTTGAAGCCCACAGGGGGGTCTACGAGCAGTACTTC. It specifies CASSVEAHRGVYEQYF. The whole variable domain, filled in from reference TRBV9 and TRBJ2-7, reads DSGVTQTPKHLITATGQRVTLRCSPRSGDLSVYWYQQSLDQGLQFLIQYYNGEERAKGNILERFSAQQFPDLHSELNLSSLELGDSALYFCASSVEAHRGVYEQYFGPGTRLTVT.

This clone turned up a few times. The chain links TRBV5-5 to TRBJ2-1; D remains unclear. The CDR3 has 15 amino acids. CDR1 is SGHKS, CDR2 YYEKEE, per germline (reference sequence). V was shortened by 0 bases and J by 0 bases, with 7 bases between the two germline ends. The CDR3 nucleotides read TGTGCCAGCAGCTTGGCTAGGAGCTCCTACAATGAGCAGTTCTTC. Translated: CASSLARSSYNEQFF.

The rearrangement links TRBV6-5 to TRBJ2-7; 8 nucleotides match TRBD1. Per the germline V gene, CDR1 is MNHEY and CDR2 is SVGAGI. This CDR3 spans 13 amino acids. Germline trimming cut 6 bases from V and 2 bases from J; bases unmatched to any gene: 3. CDR3 coding DNA: TGTGCCAGCAGCGTACAGGGGGCCTACGAGCAGTACTTC. Its protein is CASSVQGAYEQYF.

The chain couples TRBV7-2 to TRBJ2-1, with D unresolved. CDR1 is SGHTA and CDR2 is FQGNSA in the germline V gene. This CDR3 is built from 14 residues. V lost 2 bases, J lost 5 bases, and 10 bases lay in between. The CDR3 DNA is TGTGCCAGCAGCTTAAATCTCCTTAACAATGAGCAGTTCTTC. Translated, it gives CASSLNLLNNEQFF.

This chain connects TRBV18 to TRBJ1-2, with no clear D. Germline V gives CDR1 KGHSH, CDR2 LQKENI. V gave up 0 bases and J gave up 5 bases, with 7 bases separating them. This CDR3 region has 13 residues. In DNA, the CDR3 is TGTGCCAGCTCACCACCTATACATTATGGCTACACCTTC. This gives the protein CASSPPIHYGYTF.